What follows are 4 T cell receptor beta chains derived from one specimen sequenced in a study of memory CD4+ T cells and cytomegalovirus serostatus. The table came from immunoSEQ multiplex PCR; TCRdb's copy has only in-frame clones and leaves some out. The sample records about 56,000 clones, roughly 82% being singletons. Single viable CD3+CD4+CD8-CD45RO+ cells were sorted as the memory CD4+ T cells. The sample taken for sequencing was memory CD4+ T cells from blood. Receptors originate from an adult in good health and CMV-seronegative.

The CDR3 DNA reads as TGTGCCAGCAGTTTATCGGGACAAATAGGTACTGAAGCTTTCTTT. Translation gives CASSLSGQIGTEAFF. The rearrangement links TRBV27 to TRBJ1-1, with D perhaps TRBD1 (6 bases). Germline V gene sequence: CDR1 MNHEY, CDR2 SMNVEV (reference sequence). Trimming took off 0 bases at V and 5 bases at J, with 13 bases between the two ends. CDR3 length: 15 residues.

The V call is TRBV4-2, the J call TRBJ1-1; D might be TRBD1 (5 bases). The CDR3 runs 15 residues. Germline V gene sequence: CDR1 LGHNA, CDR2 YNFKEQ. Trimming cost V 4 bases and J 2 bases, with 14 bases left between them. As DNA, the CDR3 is TGTGCCAGCAGCCTCTCGCGGGGGGGAAACACTGAAGCTTTCTTT. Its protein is CASSLSRGGNTEAFF.

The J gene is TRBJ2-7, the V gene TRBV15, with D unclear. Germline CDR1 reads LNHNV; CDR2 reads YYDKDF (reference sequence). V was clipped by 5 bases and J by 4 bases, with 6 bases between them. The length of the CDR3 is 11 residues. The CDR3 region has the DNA TGTGCCACCAGCTCGGGTTACGAGCAGTACTTC. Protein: CATSSGYEQYF. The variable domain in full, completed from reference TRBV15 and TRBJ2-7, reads DAMVIQNPRYQVTQFGKPVTLSCSQTLNHNVMYWYQQKSSQAPKLLFHYYDKDFNNEADTPDNFQSRRPNTSFCFLDIRSPGLGDTAMYLCATSSGYEQYFGPGTRLTVT.

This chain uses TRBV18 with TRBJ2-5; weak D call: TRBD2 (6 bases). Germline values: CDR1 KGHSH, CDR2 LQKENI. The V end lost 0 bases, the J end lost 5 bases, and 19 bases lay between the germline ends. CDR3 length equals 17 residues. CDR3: CASSPPVGGSMGETQYF. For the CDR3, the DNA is TGTGCCAGCTCACCACCGGTCGGGGGAAGTATGGGTGAGACCCAGTACTTC.